A single sample is the source of the 5 T cell receptor beta chains below, sequenced in a study of blood T cell repertoires in COVID-19. Sequencing used immunoSEQ multiplex PCR; TCRdb keeps in-frame clones, though not all of them. The table records roughly 150,000 clones, approximately 86% of them present only once. Sequenced input: PBMCs or T cells enriched from blood (not recorded which). These receptors all come from a man aged 55 to 69 who had recovered from COVID-19.

CDR3 nucleotides: TGTGCCTGGGATCAACAGGGGGCTGAAGCTTTCTTT. This translates into CAWDQQGAEAFF. This sequence joins TRBV30 and TRBJ1-1; 8 bases agree with TRBD1. From germline, CDR1 is GTSNPN and CDR2 SVGIG (reference sequence). CDR3 length equals 12 residues. Germline trimming cut 5 bases from V and 6 bases from J; bases unmatched to any gene: 5.

The chain recombines TRBV28 with TRBJ1-2; no definite D call. Looked up from germline, CDR1 is MDHEN and CDR2 is SYDVKM. The CDR3 loop spans 15 amino acids. V shed 6 bases and J shed 2 bases, with 16 bases lying between them. CDR3 sequence: CASRSPFGENYGYTF. CDR3 sequence (DNA): TGTGCCAGCAGAAGTCCGTTCGGGGAGAACTATGGCTACACCTTC.

The V gene is TRBV7-6, the J gene TRBJ2-3; 7 bases align to TRBD1. Trimming cost V 3 bases and J 3 bases; bases outside gene matches: 21. The CDR3 sequence is 20 residues long. Looked up from germline, CDR1 is SGHVS and CDR2 is FNYEAQ. The CDR3 spells CASSFQGGYESQAGTDTQYF. The CDR3 DNA reads as TGTGCCAGCAGCTTTCAAGGGGGCTATGAATCACAAGCAGGGACAGATACGCAGTATTTT.

With respect to this clone: No DNA is shown, since the ends of the CDR3 on it are uncertain; the CDR3 is the one TCRdb lists. This chain joins TRBV5-5 and TRBJ1-2; the D call of TRBD1 is as the table states it, not checked on the DNA. The CDR3 region is 14 residues in length, termini included. CDR1 and CDR2 from the germline V gene are SGHKS and YYEKEE (reference sequence). The CDR3 spells CASSWGSGTTRDTF.

V and J are TRBV5-4 and TRBJ2-1; D perhaps matches TRBD1 (6 bases). V dropped 3 bases and J dropped 5 bases, with 18 bases sitting between them. Germline V CDR1 and CDR2: SGHNT, YYREEE (reference sequence). This CDR3 spans 16 amino acids. In DNA, the CDR3 is TGTGCCAGCAGCTCCGGGACATTCAAGCCCAACAATGAGCAGTTCTTC. It yields the protein CASSSGTFKPNNEQFF.